The clone carrying this T cell receptor (beta chain) has more than one count but fewer than ten. Its specificity is unknown. These data originate in a study of cytotoxic CD8 clonotypes in ibrutinib-treated CLL. Study outcomes and limitations: While tracking circulating CD8+ T-cell counts, baseline clonality exceeded that of age-matched healthy donors.

Method: immunoSEQ multiplex PCR; TCRdb's copy keeps in-frame clones and lacks some. The table lists about 50,000 clones, approximately 53% of them singletons. The germline V gene has CDR1 SGHRS and CDR2 YFSETQ. V gave up 4 bases and J gave up 5 bases; unmatched junction bases: 7. The CDR3 sequence is 14 residues long. This sample comprised PBMCs, obtained after 12 months of ibrutinib treatment. The sequence derives from a human donor with chronic lymphocytic leukemia. This chain connects TRBV5-1 to TRBJ2-7; 9 nucleotides match TRBD2. In DNA form, the CDR3 reads TGCGCCAGCAGCGGATCTAGCGGGACACACGAGCAGTACTTC. It translates to CASSGSSGTHEQYF.